The clone carrying this T cell receptor beta chain occurred a few times. TCRdb keeps only in-frame clones here, not all; method: immunoSEQ multiplex PCR. Counted here are a few hundred thousand clones, approximately 92% occurring once; the ten biggest clones make up 1% to 1.3%. This record comes from a study of blood T cell repertoires in COVID-19. This CDR3 has 12 residues. Trimming shortened V by 5 bases and J by 9 bases, and 14 bases separated the two germline ends. The germline gives CDR1 LGHNT, CDR2 FRNRAP. The receptor was isolated from a man aged 25-45 years who had recovered from COVID-19. The V call is TRBV12-5, the J call TRBJ2-7; a possible D gene is TRBD2 (6 bases). The sample taken for sequencing was PBMCs or T cells enriched from blood (not recorded which). DNA of the CDR3: TGTGCTAGTGGTCAAGGCGGGGCATTGCAGTACTTC. Translating it yields CASGQGGALQYF.